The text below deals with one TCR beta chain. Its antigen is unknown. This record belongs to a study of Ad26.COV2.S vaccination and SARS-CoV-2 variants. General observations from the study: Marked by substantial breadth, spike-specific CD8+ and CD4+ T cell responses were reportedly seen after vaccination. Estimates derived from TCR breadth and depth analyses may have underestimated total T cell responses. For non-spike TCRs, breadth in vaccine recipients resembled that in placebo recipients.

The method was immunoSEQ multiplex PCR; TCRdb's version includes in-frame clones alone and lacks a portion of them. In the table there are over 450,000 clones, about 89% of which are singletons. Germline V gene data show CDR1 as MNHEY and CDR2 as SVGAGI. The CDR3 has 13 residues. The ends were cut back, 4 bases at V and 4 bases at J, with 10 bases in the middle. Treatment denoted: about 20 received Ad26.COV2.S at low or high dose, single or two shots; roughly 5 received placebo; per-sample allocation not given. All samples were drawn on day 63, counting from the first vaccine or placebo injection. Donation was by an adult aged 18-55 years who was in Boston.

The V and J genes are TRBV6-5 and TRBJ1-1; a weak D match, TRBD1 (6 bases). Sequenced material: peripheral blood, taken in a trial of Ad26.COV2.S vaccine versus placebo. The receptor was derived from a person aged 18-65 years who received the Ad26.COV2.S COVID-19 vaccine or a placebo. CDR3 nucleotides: TGTGCCAGCAGTTCTGAAGGGGGCACTGAAGCTTTCTTT. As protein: CASSSEGGTEAFF.